This T cell receptor (beta chain) came from a study of T cell responses to AZD1222 COVID-19 vaccine. The V gene's germline CDR1 is MNHEY and CDR2 SVGAGI. V lost 0 bases and J 5 bases, leaving 10 bases between the germline ends. This CDR3 has 14 amino acids. TCRdb's table, derived via immunoSEQ multiplex PCR, lists solely in-frame clones and lacks some. The repertoire consists of approximately 150,000 clones, with around 92% occurring once and the leading ten covering about 1.9%. The chain employs TRBV6-5 and TRBJ1-2; possibly TRBD1 for D (5 bases). The source of this sequence is an adult who received the AZD1222 COVID-19 vaccine. Sequences were derived from peripheral blood, sampled 28 days after the second AZD1222 dose. The CDR3 loop is CASSYSGRSYGYTF. In DNA form, the CDR3 reads TGTGCCAGCAGTTACTCGGGACGGTCTTATGGCTACACCTTC.